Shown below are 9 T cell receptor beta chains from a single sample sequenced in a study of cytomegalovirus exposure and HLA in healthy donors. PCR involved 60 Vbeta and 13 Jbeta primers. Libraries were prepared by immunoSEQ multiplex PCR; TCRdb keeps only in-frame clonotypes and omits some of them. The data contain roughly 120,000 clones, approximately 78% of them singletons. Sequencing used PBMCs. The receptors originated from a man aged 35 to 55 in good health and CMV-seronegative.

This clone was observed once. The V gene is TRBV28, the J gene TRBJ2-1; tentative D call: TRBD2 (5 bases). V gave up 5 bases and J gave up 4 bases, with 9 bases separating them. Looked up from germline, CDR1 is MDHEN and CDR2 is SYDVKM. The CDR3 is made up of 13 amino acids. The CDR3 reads CASSVGDYNEQFF. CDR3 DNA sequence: TGTGCCAGCAGTGTCGGGGATTACAATGAGCAGTTCTTC.

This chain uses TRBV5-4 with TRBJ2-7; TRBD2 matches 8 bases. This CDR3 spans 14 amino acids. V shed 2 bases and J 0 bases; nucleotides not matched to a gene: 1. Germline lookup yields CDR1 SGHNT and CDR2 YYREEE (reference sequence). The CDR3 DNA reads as TGTGCCAGCAGCTTTGGACTAGCCTCCTACGAGCAGTACTTC. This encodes CASSFGLASYEQYF.

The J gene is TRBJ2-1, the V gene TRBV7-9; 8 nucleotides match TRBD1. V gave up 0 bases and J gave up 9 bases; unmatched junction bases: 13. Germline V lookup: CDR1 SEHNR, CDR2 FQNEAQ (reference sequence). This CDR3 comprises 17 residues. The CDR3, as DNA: TGTGCCAGCAGCTTAGCCCCAAGCAGGGGGCTTTTTGGTGAGCAGTTCTTC. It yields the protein CASSLAPSRGLFGEQFF.

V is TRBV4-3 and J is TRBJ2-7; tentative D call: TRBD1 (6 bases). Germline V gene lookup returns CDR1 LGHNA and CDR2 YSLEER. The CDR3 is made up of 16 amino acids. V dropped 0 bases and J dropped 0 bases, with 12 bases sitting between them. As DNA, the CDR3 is TGCGCCAGCAGCCAAGATTTCCAGGGGACCTCCTACGAGCAGTACTTC. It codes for CASSQDFQGTSYEQYF.

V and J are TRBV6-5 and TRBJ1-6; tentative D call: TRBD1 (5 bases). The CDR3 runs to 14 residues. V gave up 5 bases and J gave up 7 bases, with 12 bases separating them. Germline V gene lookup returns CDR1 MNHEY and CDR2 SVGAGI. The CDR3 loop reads CASSLGAVNSPLHF. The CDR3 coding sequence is TGTGCCAGCAGTCTAGGGGCAGTAAATTCACCCCTCCACTTT.

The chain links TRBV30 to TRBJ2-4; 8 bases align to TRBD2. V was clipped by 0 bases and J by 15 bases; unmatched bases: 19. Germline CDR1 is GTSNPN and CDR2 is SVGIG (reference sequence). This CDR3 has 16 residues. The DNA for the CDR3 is TGTGCCTGGAGTGTACAAGGCGGGGGGCCCGGGGCGGTACGGTACTTC. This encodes CAWSVQGGGPGAVRYF.

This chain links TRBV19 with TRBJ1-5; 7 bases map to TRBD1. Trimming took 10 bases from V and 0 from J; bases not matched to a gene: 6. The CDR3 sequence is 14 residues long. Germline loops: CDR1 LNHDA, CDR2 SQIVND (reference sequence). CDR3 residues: CAIRDRYSNQPQHF. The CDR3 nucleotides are TGTGCCATTAGGGACAGATATAGCAATCAGCCCCAGCATTTT.

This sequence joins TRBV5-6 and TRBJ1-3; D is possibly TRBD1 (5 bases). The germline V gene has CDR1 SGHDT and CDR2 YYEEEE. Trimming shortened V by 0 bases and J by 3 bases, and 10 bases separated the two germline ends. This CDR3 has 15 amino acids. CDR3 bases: TGTGCCAGCAGCTTGGACGCGGGGGTTGGAAACACCATATATTTT. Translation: CASSLDAGVGNTIYF.

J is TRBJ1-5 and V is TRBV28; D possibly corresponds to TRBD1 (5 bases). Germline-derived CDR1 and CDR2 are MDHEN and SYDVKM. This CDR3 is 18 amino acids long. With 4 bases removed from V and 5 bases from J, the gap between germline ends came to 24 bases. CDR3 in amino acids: CASSSPTIRTGSHQPQHF. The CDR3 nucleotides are TGTGCCAGCAGTTCCCCTACCATTAGAACAGGATCGCATCAGCCCCAGCATTTT.